These T cell receptor beta chains were read from a single sample in a study of cytomegalovirus exposure and HLA in healthy donors. The table came from immunoSEQ multiplex PCR; TCRdb's copy has only in-frame clones and leaves some out. Of approximately 200,000 clones in the sample, about 69% were seen once. The sequenced sample consisted of PBMCs. All receptors derive from a man aged 30-40 years in good health and CMV-seropositive. Both conserved end residues are part of each CDR3. The D gene is left open where the match is weak. The size entry is marked missing in some rows and otherwise reads once, few, many or a size class.

D	size	length	V	J	CDR3	DNA
TRBD2	NA	17	TRBV28	TRBJ2-5	CASREPRVSGSYETQYF	TGTGCCAGCAGAGAACCCCGGGTTAGCGGGAGTTATGAGACCCAGTACTTC
TRBD1	NA	13	TRBV15	TRBJ2-7	CATSRVRTGEQYF	TGTGCCACCAGCAGAGTCCGGACAGGCGAGCAGTACTTC
TRBD1	once	19	TRBV7-9	TRBJ1-1	CSSSRADFRDRGPNTEAFF	TGTTCCAGCAGCCGAGCCGACTTCCGGGACAGGGGGCCCAACACTGAAGCTTTCTTT
TRBD1	NA	16	TRBV4-2	TRBJ2-2	CASSHEQGSPRGELFF	TGTGCCAGCAGCCACGAACAGGGGTCCCCGAGGGGGGAGCTGTTTTTT
NA	NA	15	TRBV4-3	TRBJ1-2	CASSQEGQRHYGYTF	TGCGCCAGCAGCCAAGAGGGGCAGCGTCACTATGGCTACACCTTC
TRBD1	NA	14	TRBV4-2	TRBJ1-2	CASSQGQGSYGYTF	TGTGCCAGCAGCCAAGGACAGGGAAGCTATGGCTACACCTTC
NA	NA	15	TRBV5-4	TRBJ1-1	CASSLMGLLNTEAFF	TGTGCCAGCAGTCTGATGGGACTCCTGAACACTGAAGCTTTCTTT
NA	few	13	TRBV27	TRBJ2-7	CASKGDVSYEQYF	TGTGCCAGCAAGGGGGACGTATCCTACGAGCAGTACTTC
TRBD1	NA	16	TRBV7-3	TRBJ1-1	CASSPSGTVMNTEAFF	TGTGCCAGCAGCCCCTCCGGGACAGTAATGAACACTGAAGCTTTCTTT
NA	few	15	TRBV18	TRBJ1-5	CASSPGRGGNQPQHF	TGTGCCAGCTCCCCCGGCAGGGGAGGCAATCAGCCCCAGCATTTT
NA	NA	14	TRBV30	TRBJ2-2	CAFAVFSNTGELFF	TGTGCCTTCGCGGTATTCTCGAACACCGGGGAGCTGTTTTTT
TRBD2	NA	15	TRBV7-2	TRBJ2-1	CASSAQRGTYNEQFF	TGTGCCAGCAGCGCCCAGCGGGGAACCTACAATGAGCAGTTCTTC
NA	NA	15	TRBV13	TRBJ1-1	CASSLGGYLNTEAFF	TGTGCCAGCAGCTTAGGCGGGTACTTGAACACTGAAGCTTTCTTT
NA	NA	15	TRBV5-5	TRBJ2-7	CASSSGTPQAYEQYF	TGTGCCAGCAGCTCCGGGACACCACAAGCCTACGAGCAGTACTTC
TRBD1	few	17	TRBV5-4	TRBJ2-5	CASRKNPGQGAGETQYF	TGTGCCAGCAGGAAGAACCCGGGACAGGGGGCGGGGGAGACCCAGTACTTC
TRBD2	NA	14	TRBV19	TRBJ2-1	CASSPAGAWNEQFF	TGTGCCAGTAGTCCAGCGGGGGCGTGGAATGAGCAGTTCTTC
NA	NA	13	TRBV6-5	TRBJ1-2	CASALGGRYGYTF	TGTGCCAGCGCACTGGGGGGACGATATGGCTACACCTTC